Listed here are 30 T cell receptor beta chains from one sample, sequenced in a study of blood T cell repertoires in COVID-19. Only in-frame clones appear in the TCRdb table, and some are missing; sequencing was by immunoSEQ multiplex PCR. The sample yields a few hundred thousand clones, around four fifths seen once. Sequenced input: PBMCs or T cells enriched from blood (not recorded which). These receptor sequences come from a man aged 40-49 years who had recovered from COVID-19.

The V and J genes are TRBV11-3 and TRBJ1-2; no definite D call. The V end lost 0 bases, the J end lost 8 bases, and 10 bases lay between the germline ends. This CDR3 is built from 13 residues. CDR1 is SGHNT, CDR2 YENEEA, per germline. As DNA, the CDR3 is TGTGCCAGCAGCTTAGACGAGAAGCGGGGCTACACCTTC. Translation: CASSLDEKRGYTF.

J is TRBJ2-1 and V is TRBV30, with 9 positions matching TRBD1. This CDR3 is 16 amino acids long. Germline V gene sequence: CDR1 GTSNPN, CDR2 SVGIG (reference sequence). Losses at the gene ends were 3 bases for V and 4 bases for J; bases not matched to a gene: 10. DNA for the CDR3: TGTGCCTGGAGACATACCACAGGGGGCGCTTACAATGAGCAGTTCTTC. It codes for CAWRHTTGGAYNEQFF. The variable domain in full, with the rest retrieved from reference TRBV30 and TRBJ2-1, is SQTIHQWPATLVQPVGSPLSLECTVEGTSNPNLYWYRQAAGRGLQLLFYSVGIGQISSEVPQNLSASRPQDRQFILSSKKLLLSDSGFYLCAWRHTTGGAYNEQFFGPGTRLTVL.

The chain couples TRBV27 to TRBJ2-5; 7 bases match TRBD1. Trimming at V came to 5 bases and at J to 7 bases, leaving 10 bases not matched to a gene. Germline values: CDR1 MNHEY, CDR2 SMNVEV (reference sequence). The CDR3 length is 14 residues. The CDR3 sequence is CASSPGQVPGTQYF. The DNA of the CDR3 is TGTGCCAGCAGTCCCGGACAGGTCCCCGGGACCCAGTACTTC.

This clone has a handful of counts. The chain carries TRBV21-1 and TRBJ1-5; the DNA was not compared with TRBD1, the D call given in the table. TRBV21-1 counts as a pseudogene. The CDR3 spans 18 residues. CDR3 loop: CASSTEAGQGHPNQPQHF. DNA for the CDR3: TGTGCCAGCTCCACCGAGGCGGGACAGGGTCACCCCAATCAGCCCCAGCATTTT.

This clone was seen a single time. The chain combines TRBV7-6 with TRBJ1-6; 10 nucleotides agree with TRBD1. The germline CDR1 and CDR2 sequences are SGHVS and FNYEAQ. This CDR3 region has 15 residues. Trimming took 5 bases from V and 9 from J; bases not matched to a gene: 7. The CDR3 loop is CASSLSGQGISPLHF. In DNA form, the CDR3 reads TGTGCCAGCAGCCTCTCGGGACAGGGGATTTCACCCCTCCACTTT.

The chain combines TRBV7-6 with TRBJ1-3; weak D call: TRBD1 (5 bases). CDR3 size: 16 residues. The V end was cut by 3 bases, the J end by 2 bases, with 14 bases between. CDR1 is SGHVS and CDR2 is FNYEAQ in the germline V gene. The CDR3 loop reads CASSFQGGTAGNTIYF. Written as DNA, the CDR3 is TGTGCCAGCAGCTTCCAGGGAGGGACTGCTGGAAACACCATATATTTT.

The chain combines TRBV7-9 with TRBJ2-1, with D maybe TRBD1 (6 bases). This CDR3 region has 12 residues. Per germline, CDR1 SEHNR and CDR2 FQNEAQ (reference sequence). Trimming took off 5 bases at V and 7 bases at J, with 9 bases between the two ends. The CDR3 DNA reads as TGTGCCAGCAGCATCCAGGGGAATGAGCAGTTCTTC. It specifies CASSIQGNEQFF.

This chain links TRBV19 with TRBJ1-4; the D is unclear. Germline values: CDR1 LNHDA, CDR2 SQIVND (reference sequence). The CDR3 is made up of 16 amino acids. Trimming left V 5 bases short and J 4 bases short, with 17 bases between. Here the CDR3 DNA reads TGTGCCAGTAGTCTGGGAGTAAGTGAAGTTAATGAAAAACTGTTTTTT. Residues: CASSLGVSEVNEKLFF.

This chain links TRBV2 with TRBJ2-5; tentatively, D is TRBD2 (5 bases). The CDR3 has 16 residues. Trimming cost V 0 bases and J 9 bases, with 20 bases left between them. CDR1 SNHLY and CDR2 FYNNEI come from the germline V gene. CDR3 protein: CASSEAQDRRSGAQYF. The CDR3, as DNA: TGTGCCAGCAGTGAAGCTCAAGATCGGCGGTCCGGGGCCCAGTACTTC.

This clone has at least ten counts. This chain joins TRBV6-5 and TRBJ2-7; TRBD1 agrees at 7 bases. Germline CDR1 reads MNHEY; CDR2 reads SVGAGI. Trimming cost V 5 bases and J 5 bases; bases outside gene matches: 9. CDR3 length equals 14 residues. The CDR3 here is CASSPGVGGNEQYF. The CDR3 DNA reads as TGTGCCAGCAGTCCGGGCGTAGGGGGCAACGAGCAGTACTTC.

The V and J genes are TRBV11-2 and TRBJ2-2; 9 bases line up with TRBD2. The J segment lost 8 bases and the V segment lost 2 bases, leaving 9 bases of the junction unmatched. Germline-derived CDR1 and CDR2 are SGHAT and FQNNGV. The CDR3 spans 16 residues. For the CDR3, the DNA is TGTGCCAGCAGCTTAAGCCTAGCGGGACTGGGTGGGGAGCTGTTTTTT. Translating it yields CASSLSLAGLGGELFF. Looking up the rest from reference TRBV11-2 and TRBJ2-2 gives the full variable domain: EAGVAQSPRYKIIEKRQSVAFWCNPISGHATLYWYQQILGQGPKLLIQFQNNGVVDDSQLPKDRFSAERLKGVDSTLKIQPAKLEDSAVYLCASSLSLAGLGGELFFGEGSRLTVL.

The gene calls are TRBV4-1 and TRBJ2-7; 10 bases align to TRBD2. The junction had 14 bases not matched to a gene; V was cut back by 3 bases and J by 3 bases. The CDR3 totals 18 residues. Germline CDR1 and CDR2: MGHRA and YSYEKL. In DNA, the CDR3 is TGCGCCAGCAGCCAGGAGGGGGCACTAGCGGGAAGTGTCTACGAGCAGTACTTC. Protein product: CASSQEGALAGSVYEQYF.

The gene calls are TRBV11-2 and TRBJ2-3; possibly TRBD2 for D (6 bases). Trimming left V 7 bases short and J 2 bases short, with 16 bases between. The CDR3 has 15 amino acids. Germline lookup yields CDR1 SGHAT and CDR2 FQNNGV. CDR3 sequence (DNA): TGTGCCAGCACCCCTGGGGGGTCGAACACAGATACGCAGTATTTT. Residues: CASTPGGSNTDTQYF.

The V gene is TRBV30, the J gene TRBJ1-4, with D possibly matching TRBD1 (5 bases). Trimming pared 4 bases from V and 4 bases from J, leaving 13 bases between. The CDR3 sequence is 14 residues long. Germline CDR1 and CDR2: GTSNPN and SVGIG (reference sequence). The CDR3 DNA reads TGTGCCTGGACCAAGGGGACTTATAATGAAAAACTGTTTTTT. This encodes CAWTKGTYNEKLFF.

For the CDR3, the DNA is TGCGCCAGCAGTTCGGTAGGAGGGGGGGCGCAGTATTTT. Translated: CASSSVGGGAQYF. The chain joins TRBV10-2 to TRBJ2-3; tentative D call: TRBD2 (7 bases). CDR1 is WSHSY, CDR2 SAAADI, per germline. The CDR3 loop spans 13 amino acids. V gave up 5 bases and J gave up 10 bases, with 16 bases separating them.

This clone was observed once. The chain carries TRBV28 and TRBJ1-5; D possibly corresponds to TRBD1 (5 bases). CDR1 is MDHEN and CDR2 is SYDVKM in the germline V gene. V shed 8 bases and J shed 9 bases, with 17 bases lying between them. The CDR3 is 13 amino acids. The CDR3, as DNA: TGTGCCAGCCTGGGGGGACCCCTAGGGCCCCAGCATTTT. Translating gives CASLGGPLGPQHF. Filled out from reference TRBV28 and TRBJ1-5, the complete variable domain reads DVKVTQSSRYLVKRTGEKVFLECVQDMDHENMFWYRQDPGLGLRLIYFSYDVKMKEKGDIPEGYSVSREKKERFSLILESASTNQTSMYLCASLGGPLGPQHFGDGTRLSIL.

The CDR3 region is CASTGGLYGYTF. The CDR3 DNA reads TGTGCCAGCACGGGAGGGCTCTATGGCTACACCTTC. The V call is TRBV4-2, the J call TRBJ1-2; unclear D gene. The V end lost 7 bases, the J end lost 4 bases, and 10 bases lay between the germline ends. CDR3 size: 12 residues. Germline V CDR1 and CDR2: LGHNA, YNFKEQ.

The V and J genes are TRBV7-7 and TRBJ2-6; D call uncertain. This CDR3 is built from 17 residues. With 4 bases removed from V and 0 bases from J, the gap between germline ends came to 13 bases. Germline-derived CDR1 and CDR2 are SSHAT and FNYEAQ (reference sequence). This CDR3 reads CASSSSVGLSGANVLTF. For the CDR3, the DNA is TGTGCCAGCAGCTCCTCTGTGGGCCTCTCTGGGGCCAACGTCCTGACTTTC.

The chain couples TRBV2 to TRBJ1-4; 10 nucleotides line up with TRBD1. This CDR3 comprises 15 residues. Per germline, CDR1 SNHLY and CDR2 FYNNEI. V shed 5 bases, J shed 7 bases, and the junction held 7 bases outside the gene matches. This chain's CDR3 is CASSRTGGFGEKLFF. DNA of the CDR3: TGTGCCAGCAGTCGGACAGGGGGGTTTGGTGAAAAACTGTTTTTT.

This chain uses TRBV9 with TRBJ1-6; 7 bases line up with TRBD1. The CDR3 runs 14 residues. Germline V gene data show CDR1 as SGDLS and CDR2 as YYNGEE. The V and J ends lost 7 bases and 7 bases, in that order; junction bases with no gene match: 8. The CDR3 nucleotides read TGTGCCAGCCGAGACGACAGGGCCAATTCACCCCTCCACTTT. It specifies CASRDDRANSPLHF. The full variable domain, with the rest looked up from reference TRBV9 and TRBJ1-6, is DSGVTQTPKHLITATGQRVTLRCSPRSGDLSVYWYQQSLDQGLQFLIQYYNGEERAKGNILERFSAQQFPDLHSELNLSSLELGDSALYFCASRDDRANSPLHFGNGTRLTVT.

The J gene is TRBJ2-7, the V gene TRBV18; D is uncertain. The CDR3 contains 13 residues. Trimming stripped 6 bases from V and 2 bases from J, with 11 bases between. Germline values: CDR1 KGHSH, CDR2 LQKENI. CDR3 bases: TGTGCCAGCTCCTCCGCTAGAGCCTACGAGCAGTACTTC. Translated, it gives CASSSARAYEQYF.

The gene calls are TRBV6-5 and TRBJ2-3; 7 bases agree with TRBD1. With 6 bases clipped from V and 2 bases from J, the junction kept 8 bases outside the gene matches. The CDR3 has 15 residues. Germline CDR1 is MNHEY and CDR2 is SVGAGI. CDR3 residues: CASRALGTDTDTQYF. The CDR3 DNA sequence: TGTGCCAGCAGGGCTTTAGGGACAGACACAGATACGCAGTATTTT.

The gene calls are TRBV5-4 and TRBJ1-6; D is perhaps TRBD1 (6 bases). The CDR3 has 14 amino acids. Per germline, CDR1 SGHNT and CDR2 YYREEE (reference sequence). V was cut by 0 bases and J by 9 bases, with 10 bases left in between. CDR3: CASSLEQGSSPLHF. The DNA of the CDR3 is TGTGCCAGCAGCTTGGAACAGGGAAGTTCACCCCTCCACTTT.

CDR3 protein: CASSTLAGGSYNEQFF. The CDR3 nucleotides read TGTGCCAGTAGTACCTTAGCGGGGGGTTCCTACAATGAGCAGTTCTTC. The chain employs TRBV19 and TRBJ2-1; 10 bases are shared with TRBD2. Germline V gives CDR1 LNHDA, CDR2 SQIVND (reference sequence). J lost 1 base, V lost 4 bases, and 4 bases had no gene match. This CDR3 is built from 16 residues.

This clone appeared once. The chain has TRBV5-5 and TRBJ2-7; TRBD1 aligns across 7 bases. With V trimmed by 4 bases and J by 5 bases, 3 bases remained unmatched. The CDR3 has 12 residues. In germline, CDR1 is SGHKS, CDR2 YYEKEE (reference sequence). CDR3 protein: CASSTTGNEQYF. CDR3 coding DNA: TGTGCCAGCAGCACGACAGGGAACGAGCAGTACTTC.

For this clone: A much larger clone lies a single base off, so this may be a read error. The chain employs TRBV5-1 and TRBJ2-3, with 8 nucleotides matching TRBD1. The J segment lost 1 base and the V segment lost 3 bases, leaving 1 base of the junction unmatched. CDR3 length equals 14 residues. CDR1 and CDR2 (germline): SGHRS, YFSETQ. CDR3 residues: CASSWGQGTDTQYF. CDR3 DNA: TGCGCCAGCAGCTGGGGACAGGGCACAGATACGCAGTATTTT.

The chain carries TRBV5-1 and TRBJ1-3; 9 bases map to TRBD1. The CDR3 is made up of 16 amino acids. CDR1 is SGHRS, CDR2 YFSETQ, per germline. Trimming cost V 4 bases and J 5 bases; bases outside gene matches: 10. For the CDR3, the DNA is TGCGCCAGCAGCCAAGACACCGGGACAGGGAGAAACACCATATATTTT. Its protein product is CASSQDTGTGRNTIYF.

This chain joins TRBV5-1 and TRBJ1-1; maybe TRBD1 (6 bases). This CDR3 comprises 13 residues. Germline values: CDR1 SGHRS, CDR2 YFSETQ. Trimming left V 5 bases short and J 8 bases short, with 16 bases between. CDR3 sequence (DNA): TGCGCCAGCAGATCGCAGGGGCGAGGGGAAGCTTTCTTT. Translated: CASRSQGRGEAFF.

The V gene is TRBV11-2, the J gene TRBJ2-3; tentative D call: TRBD2 (6 bases). The germline V and J ends were trimmed by 3 bases and 1 base, with 11 bases remaining between them. The CDR3 is 15 amino acids. Germline assignment: CDR1 SGHAT and CDR2 FQNNGV. The CDR3 loop is CASSFPGVRTDTQYF. In nucleotides, the CDR3 is TGTGCCAGCAGCTTTCCGGGGGTCCGCACAGATACGCAGTATTTT.

In its sample, this clone was seen a few times. CDR3 sequence (DNA): TGTGCCAGCAGATTGGGACAGGGGCTTTACTATGGCTACACCTTC. Translation gives CASRLGQGLYYGYTF. The rearrangement links TRBV27 to TRBJ1-2; 10 bases agree with TRBD1. Trimming cost V 6 bases and J 3 bases; bases outside gene matches: 7. The CDR3 is 15 amino acids. Germline CDR1 is MNHEY and CDR2 is SMNVEV (reference sequence).